The T cell receptor (beta chain) described here comes from a study of CD4+ T cells in melanoma. V shed 5 bases and J 5 bases; nucleotides not matched to a gene: 18. The CDR3 extends over 19 amino acids. Germline loops: CDR1 SGHTA, CDR2 FQGNSA. As to this clone: The antigen is not known.

Method: immunoSEQ multiplex PCR; TCRdb's copy keeps in-frame clones and lacks some. The sample holds some 110,000 clones, around 93% seen once. The study, taken as a whole, reports: Diverse differentiation states were reported for melanoma neoantigen-specific CD4+ T cells.

This receptor was obtained from a human donor with melanoma. The chain couples TRBV7-2 to TRBJ2-2, with 9 bases fitting TRBD2. Sample: peripheral blood. This CDR3 is CASSRGSSRASGKTGELFF. The DNA of the CDR3 is TGTGCCAGCAGCCGAGGGTCTTCACGGGCTAGCGGGAAGACCGGGGAGCTGTTTTTT.